This T cell receptor (beta chain) was captured by sequencing in a study of shared clonotypes between healthy human individuals. Whole-study findings and limits: Around 4.7% was the fraction of naive CD4 clonotypes found shared across a few donors.

V lost 3 bases and J 0 bases, leaving 6 bases between the germline ends. CDR3 length: 15 amino acids. Germline-derived CDR1 and CDR2 are SGHTA and FQGTGA. Comment on this clone: What it binds is not known. Other DNA sequences from this sample encode an identical CDR3 as well.

Sequenced by immunoSEQ multiplex PCR; TCRdb stores in-frame clones only, minus some. The table includes 2 million to 2.5 million clones, 92% detected once. This TCR derives from a man between 18 and 29 years old in good health. Some clones in this sample may be carry-over from other donors' samples. The rearrangement joins TRBV7-3 to TRBJ2-6; D gene ambiguous. Source material: naive CD4+ T cells from PBMCs. Subset: CD45RA+ positively selected. In nucleotides, the CDR3 is TGTGCCAGCAGCTTGGGCAGCTCTGGGGCCAACGTCCTGACTTTC. Translating gives CASSLGSSGANVLTF.